The 2 T cell receptor beta chains below come from one sample, sequenced in a study of T cells after posttransplantation cyclophosphamide (dated by TCRdb to the mid-2010s). The treatment or condition label for this specimen denotes: high-dose cyclophosphamide on days +3 and +4 as single-agent GVHD prophylaxis. Patients in the PTCy group got busulfan and fludarabine conditioning, a marrow graft from a related or unrelated donor, and cyclophosphamide on days +3 and +4. Library preparation employed the immunoSEQ multiplex PCR assay. Drawn from immuneACCESS, this table holds only the in-frame rearrangements with V and J called that TCRdb kept. Clones are partly lost; checked studies trace under half to an unresolved V gene and leave the rest unexplained. This sample holds roughly 20,000 clones; about 68% were observed only once. Of the sample, 27% is held by the ten largest clones. This sample comprised PBMCs, obtained after an allogeneic stem cell transplant with post-transplant cyclophosphamide. The receptors stem from a male patient younger than 45 who received an allogeneic stem cell transplant from a related donor, was CMV-positive, and had acute GVHD only. Following a transplant, some T cells may be graft donor cells, not patient cells.

The chain employs TRBV5-5 and TRBJ1-5; 9 bases match TRBD1. Losses at the gene ends were 2 bases for V and 3 bases for J; bases not matched to a gene: 3. Germline CDR1 and CDR2: SGHKS and YYEKEE (reference sequence). The CDR3 spans 15 residues. CDR3 bases: TGTGCCAGCAGCTTTACAGGGGGCGTCAATCAGCCCCAGCATTTT. Its protein product is CASSFTGGVNQPQHF.

V and J are TRBV11-2 and TRBJ2-7; D not certain. Germline assignment: CDR1 SGHAT and CDR2 FQNNGV. V shed 4 bases and J shed 2 bases, with 6 bases lying between them. The CDR3 has 12 amino acids. The CDR3 loop is CASSSGAYEQYF. The CDR3 coding sequence is TGTGCCAGCAGCTCGGGTGCCTACGAGCAGTACTTC.